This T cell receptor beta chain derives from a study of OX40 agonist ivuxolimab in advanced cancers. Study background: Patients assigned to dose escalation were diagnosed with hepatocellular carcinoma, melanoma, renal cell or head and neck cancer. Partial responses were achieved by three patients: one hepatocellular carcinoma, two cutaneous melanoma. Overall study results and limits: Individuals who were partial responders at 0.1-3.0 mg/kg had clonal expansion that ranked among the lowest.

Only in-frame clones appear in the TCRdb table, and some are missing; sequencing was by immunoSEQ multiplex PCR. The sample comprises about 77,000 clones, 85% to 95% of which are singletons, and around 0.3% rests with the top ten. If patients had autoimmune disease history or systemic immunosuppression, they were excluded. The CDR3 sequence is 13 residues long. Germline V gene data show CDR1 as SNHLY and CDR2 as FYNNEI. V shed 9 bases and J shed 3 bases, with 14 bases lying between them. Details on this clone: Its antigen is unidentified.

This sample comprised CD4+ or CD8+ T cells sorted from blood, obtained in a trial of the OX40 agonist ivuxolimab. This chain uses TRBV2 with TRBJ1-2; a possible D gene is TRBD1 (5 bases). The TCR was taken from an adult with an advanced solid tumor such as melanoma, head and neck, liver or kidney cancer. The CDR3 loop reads CASVQEAHYGYTF. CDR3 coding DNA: TGTGCCAGTGTACAGGAGGCCCACTATGGCTACACCTTC.